This T cell receptor beta chain was sequenced during a study of T cell responses to AZD1222 COVID-19 vaccine. The table came from immunoSEQ multiplex PCR; TCRdb's copy has only in-frame clones and leaves some out. Of fewer than 130,000 clones in the sample, about 85% were seen once. The V and J ends lost 6 bases and 1 base respectively, with 12 bases between them. CDR1 is MNHEY, CDR2 SVGAGI, per germline. CDR3 size: 14 residues. The starting material was peripheral blood, obtained on day 0 of AZD1222 vaccination. The J gene is TRBJ1-1, the V gene TRBV6-5; the D gene is possibly TRBD1 (6 bases). The clonotype was recovered from an adult in good health. CDR3 nucleotide sequence: TGTGCCAGCAGATTCGGACAGTCGAACACTGAAGCTTTCTTT. Translated, it gives CASRFGQSNTEAFF.